This T cell receptor beta chain was sequenced during a study of blood T cell repertoires in COVID-19. Study as a whole: The United States, Italy and Spain supplied acute and convalescent COVID-19 samples. Sources were T cells, B-cell-depleted T cells, or PBMCs; the material itself was cDNA or gDNA.

In the source study's methods: Amplification with reference gene primers provided the estimates of nucleated cell counts. The repertoire was sequenced with immunoSEQ multiplex PCR; TCRdb's copy has only in-frame clones and lacks some. V, J and clone size are those of that table, while D and trimming were read from the DNA. Of about 160,000 clones listed, approximately 75% are singletons. Sequencing was performed on peripheral blood. The sequence was collected from a human donor in a cohort sampled during active COVID-19.

DNA for the CDR3: TGTGCCATCAGTGAACGGGACAGCTATGGCTACACCTTC. It specifies CAISERDSYGYTF. The chain combines TRBV10-3 with TRBJ1-2, with TRBD1 matching 7 bases. CDR1 ENHRY and CDR2 SYGVKD come from the germline V gene. The CDR3 has 13 amino acids. V lost 3 bases to trimming and J lost 4 bases; unmatched junction nucleotides: 2.